The T cell receptor beta chain under discussion was sequenced for a study of blood T cell repertoires in COVID-19. At the level of the study: Samples came from the United States, Italy and Spain, spanning acute and convalescent COVID-19. T cells, B-cell-depleted T cells, or PBMCs provided the cDNA or gDNA that served as material.

This CDR3 region has 18 residues. V trimming: 0 bases; J trimming: 7 bases; junction bases outside the gene matches: 9. Germline CDR1 reads SGDLS; CDR2 reads YYNGEE. Original processing notes: The assay estimated nucleated cells by amplifying reference gene primers. The method was immunoSEQ multiplex PCR; TCRdb's version includes in-frame clones alone and lacks a portion of them. The DNA was the basis for D and trimming; V, J and clone size are from that table. The sample holds about 270,000 clones, 88% seen once. Participants spanned ages about 18 to 100 years and resided in about 25 US areas. V gene TRBV9 combines with J gene TRBJ2-1, with TRBD2 identical over 14 bases. Sample: PBMCs or T cells enriched from blood (not recorded which). The clonotype comes from a woman aged 45-65 years who had recovered from COVID-19. The CDR3 spells CASSVVGTSGRLGNEQFF. The CDR3 nucleotides are TGTGCCAGCAGCGTAGTTGGGACTAGCGGGAGATTGGGGAATGAGCAGTTCTTC.